This TCR beta chain was captured in a study of shared clonotypes between healthy human individuals. Trimming took 4 bases from V and 1 from J, leaving 14 bases between them. CDR1 is SGHNT, CDR2 YYREEE, per germline (reference sequence). The CDR3 sequence is 15 residues long. Libraries were prepared by immunoSEQ multiplex PCR; TCRdb keeps only in-frame clonotypes and omits some of them. Seen here are 2,500,000 or so clones, about 92% observed once, and the top ten hold over 0.12%. CD4+ cells underwent separation, giving CD45RA+ naive and CD45RA-negative memory subsets. Study-wide findings and caveats: When compared with the clonotypes that were shared by all four sorted-subset donors, the non-shared clonotypes turned out to have lower generation probabilities.

On this clone itself: Its specificity is unknown.

The specimen was naive CD4+ T cells sorted from blood. Regarding subset: CD45RA+ positively selected. The sequence was collected from a man younger than 35 in good health. J is TRBJ2-5 and V is TRBV5-4, with D possibly matching TRBD2 (6 bases). The DNA for the CDR3 is TGTGCCAGCAGCCTGTTGGCTAGCGTCCAAGAGACCCAGTACTTC. It specifies CASSLLASVQETQYF.